The 26 T cell receptor beta chains listed next were all sequenced from one sample in a study of spatial heterogeneity in lung cancer. Time point denoted: blood at routine non-recurrence follow-up after resection. Without sorting, whole RNA was sequenced from tumor, nontumor lung or frozen PBMC. Each CDR3 protein is one row after TCRdb ran MiXCR on the 5' RACE reads. The sample lists more than 95,000 distinct CDR3 sequences, 12% occurring once. The source was PBMCs, collected at follow-up. Receptors were obtained from a male donor with early-stage non-small cell lung cancer.

The rearrangement links TRBV5-1 to TRBJ1-1, with D tentatively TRBD1 (5 bases). Trimming stripped 9 bases from V and 2 bases from J, with 17 bases between. Germline CDR1 reads SGHRS; CDR2 reads YFSETQ. The length of the CDR3 is 14 residues. CDR3 sequence: CATAEGTPNTEAFF. DNA for the CDR3: TGCGCCACCGCTGAAGGGACCCCTAACACTGAAGCTTTCTTT.

The gene calls are TRBV10-3 and TRBJ1-1, with D unresolved. The CDR3 spans 13 residues. Germline V gene sequence: CDR1 ENHRY, CDR2 SYGVKD. Trimming removed 7 bases at V and 1 base at J, with 10 bases between. CDR3 DNA: TGTGCCATCACCGGTGCAGAGAACACTGAAGCTTTCTTT. This gives the protein CAITGAENTEAFF.

The CDR3 sequence is CATSSSRYTDTQYF. Here the CDR3 DNA reads TGTGCCACCAGTTCATCCCGATACACAGATACGCAGTATTTT. The chain combines TRBV24-1 with TRBJ2-3; D gene ambiguous. V lost 6 bases and J lost 2, with 11 bases in between. The CDR3 is 14 amino acids. Germline V lookup: CDR1 KGHDR, CDR2 SFDVKD.

This clonotype appeared a few times. The chain recombines TRBV20-1 with TRBJ2-1, with no clear D. The germline gives CDR1 DFQATT, CDR2 SNEGSKA (reference sequence). The CDR3 consists of 10 residues. V was clipped by 3 bases and J by 9 bases, with 6 bases between them. For the CDR3, the DNA is TGCAGTGCTAGTTCCGTTGAGCAGTTCTTC. Its translation is CSASSVEQFF.

This clonotype came up many times. CDR3 bases: TGTGCCAGCACCCGGGGTGGCCTACGCTCCTACGAGCAGTACTTC. It yields the protein CASTRGGLRSYEQYF. The genes are TRBV28 and TRBJ2-7; TRBD2 might be the D (5 bases). Trimming removed 7 bases from V and 0 bases from J, with 16 bases in between. The CDR3 is 15 amino acids. The germline CDR1 and CDR2 sequences are MDHEN and SYDVKM.

The chain uses TRBV11-2 and TRBJ1-1, with D hard to call. The CDR3 is 15 residues long. V lost 9 bases to trimming and J lost 0 bases, with 17 bases between them. Germline CDR1 reads SGHAT; CDR2 reads FQNNGV. As DNA, the CDR3 is TGTGCCAGTTGTCTTTCCTCGACGGTGAACACTGAAGCTTTCTTT. Translated, it gives CASCLSSTVNTEAFF.

There are many counts of this clonotype. This chain links TRBV29-1 with TRBJ2-1, with TRBD2 matching 12 bases. The CDR3 consists of 17 residues. The germline CDR1 and CDR2 sequences are SQVTM and ANQGSEA. The junction had 8 bases not matched to a gene; V was cut back by 3 bases and J by 2 bases. CDR3 DNA sequence: TGCAGCGTTGAGGGACTAGCGGGCACAATGACCTACAATGAGCAGTTCTTC. Translating gives CSVEGLAGTMTYNEQFF.

The chain recombines TRBV6-5 with TRBJ2-1, with 11 bases identical to TRBD1. V shed 7 bases and J 4 bases; nucleotides not matched to a gene: 9. The CDR3 has 16 amino acids. Germline values: CDR1 MNHEY, CDR2 SVGAGI. CDR3 bases: TGTGCCAGCACCCAGTACGGGACAGGGGGTTACAATGAGCAGTTCTTC. Amino acid sequence: CASTQYGTGGYNEQFF.

This clonotype has a handful of counts. The gene calls are TRBV12-3 or TRBV12-4 and TRBJ2-1; D is uncertain. Trimming stripped 8 bases from V and 2 bases from J, with 4 bases between. This CDR3 comprises 11 residues. In DNA, the CDR3 is TGTGCCAGCTCGACCTACAATGAGCAGTTCTTC. Its translation: CASSTYNEQFF.

This clonotype was seen at least ten times. This chain links TRBV20-1 with TRBJ1-5; TRBD1 is a possible D gene (5 bases). The V end was cut by 3 bases, the J end by 3 bases, with 15 bases between. CDR3 length equals 15 residues. Per the germline V gene, CDR1 is DFQATT and CDR2 is SNEGSKA (reference sequence). The CDR3 loop reads CSASPSTGVNQPQHF. CDR3 nucleotide sequence: TGCAGTGCTAGCCCTTCCACAGGAGTCAATCAGCCCCAGCATTTT.

The gene calls are TRBV20-1 and TRBJ1-1; 7 bases are shared with TRBD1. There are 13 residues in the CDR3. After removal of 5 bases from V and 3 bases from J, the junction contained 6 bases not matched to a gene. Per the germline V gene, CDR1 is DFQATT and CDR2 is SNEGSKA (reference sequence). CDR3 region: CSALEDRHTEAFF. CDR3 nucleotide sequence: TGCAGTGCTCTGGAGGACAGGCACACTGAAGCTTTCTTT.

The V call is TRBV10-3, the J call TRBJ2-3, with D possibly TRBD1 on 6 matching bases. CDR1 and CDR2 from the germline V gene are ENHRY and SYGVKD. Trimming shortened V by 0 bases and J by 1 base, and 17 bases separated the two germline ends. The CDR3 has 18 residues. CDR3 sequence: CAISESIRGGTGTDTQYF. CDR3 nucleotide sequence: TGTGCCATCAGTGAGTCGATACGTGGGGGCACGGGCACAGATACGCAGTATTTT.

This clonotype was detected only a few times. The V call is TRBV3-1, the J call TRBJ1-1; 8 nucleotides line up with TRBD1. V lost 6 bases, J lost 1 base, and 13 bases stayed unmatched. This CDR3 spans 17 amino acids. CDR1 LGHDT and CDR2 YNNKEL come from the germline V gene (reference sequence). This CDR3 reads CASRTFQQGGENTEAFF. The CDR3 nucleotides read TGTGCCAGCAGGACTTTCCAACAGGGGGGAGAGAACACTGAAGCTTTCTTT.

The table lists this clonotype with a few counts. The J gene is TRBJ2-7, the V gene TRBV19; D possibly corresponds to TRBD2 (7 bases). Trimming removed 10 bases at V and 3 bases at J, with 16 bases between. CDR1 LNHDA and CDR2 SQIVND come from the germline V gene (reference sequence). The CDR3 loop spans 13 amino acids. CDR3 amino acids: CATAEGGGYEQYF. The DNA for the CDR3 is TGTGCCACCGCGGAGGGAGGGGGCTACGAGCAGTACTTC.

This clonotype was recorded a few times. J is TRBJ2-7 and V is TRBV20-1; D is possibly TRBD1 (5 bases). V was pared by 3 bases and J by 2 bases, with 11 bases between. The germline V gene encodes CDR1 DFQATT and CDR2 SNEGSKA (reference sequence). There are 13 residues in the CDR3. CDR3 loop: CSASSDNPYEQYF. The CDR3 bases are TGCAGTGCTAGTTCGGACAATCCCTACGAGCAGTACTTC.

The chain links TRBV20-1 to TRBJ2-7, with 9 bases fitting TRBD1. The CDR3 covers 14 residues. Germline V CDR1 and CDR2: DFQATT, SNEGSKA (reference sequence). The ends lost 5 bases at V and 5 bases at J; junction bases unmatched: 10. CDR3 region: CSADDMDRGNEQYF. The CDR3 DNA is TGCAGTGCTGACGACATGGACAGGGGCAACGAGCAGTACTTC.

The sample holds many counts of this clonotype. CDR3 DNA: TGCAGCGTTGAAGATCCGGGTTTGAAAAACATTCAGTACTTC. Translation gives CSVEDPGLKNIQYF. The chain recombines TRBV29-1 with TRBJ2-4; D is undetermined. V was clipped by 0 bases and J by 4 bases, with 10 bases between them. From germline, CDR1 is SQVTM and CDR2 ANQGSEA. The CDR3 loop spans 14 amino acids.

There are a few counts of this clonotype. V gene TRBV4-1 combines with J gene TRBJ2-5; D unresolved. V was pared by 4 bases and J by 2 bases, with 8 bases between. Germline CDR1 MGHRA, CDR2 YSYEKL. The CDR3 extends over 13 amino acids. As DNA, the CDR3 is TGCGCCAGCAGCCTCGGACGACAAGAGACCCAGTACTTC. Encoded protein: CASSLGRQETQYF.

This clonotype has more than one count but fewer than ten. The chain combines TRBV20-1 with TRBJ2-3, with 10 positions matching TRBD1. CDR1 and CDR2 (germline): DFQATT, SNEGSKA (reference sequence). This CDR3 has 15 amino acids. V shed 5 bases and J 14 bases; nucleotides not matched to a gene: 19. CDR3 nucleotide sequence: TGCAGTGCTCCAAGAGGGGGACAGGGGCCTGAGTCTTCGTATTTT. This codes for CSAPRGGQGPESSYF.

The rearrangement joins TRBV7-2 to TRBJ1-1, with D unclear. CDR3 size: 11 residues. V dropped 2 bases and J dropped 8 bases, with 6 bases sitting between them. Germline values: CDR1 SGHTA, CDR2 FQGNSA. Here the CDR3 DNA reads TGTGCCAGCAGCTTAAGCCTGGAAGCTTTCTTT. Translating it yields CASSLSLEAFF.

This clonotype was observed a handful of times. The V and J genes are TRBV19 and TRBJ2-1; D may be TRBD1 (6 bases). V dropped 3 bases and J dropped 2 bases, with 17 bases sitting between them. The germline gives CDR1 LNHDA, CDR2 SQIVND (reference sequence). The CDR3 extends over 17 amino acids. In DNA, the CDR3 is TGTGCCAGTAGTATCGTACAGGGAATGGGTCCCTACAATGAGCAGTTCTTC. Translating it yields CASSIVQGMGPYNEQFF.

This clonotype was seen many times. The chain uses TRBV10-3 and TRBJ2-3; TRBD2 agrees at 7 bases. Germline CDR1 ENHRY, CDR2 SYGVKD. With 6 bases clipped from V and 0 bases from J, the junction kept 3 bases outside the gene matches. The CDR3 consists of 14 residues. CDR3 region: CAIRLAPSTDTQYF. The CDR3 DNA follows: TGTGCCATCAGACTAGCGCCTAGCACAGATACGCAGTATTTT.

This clonotype was detected a few times. V usage is TRBV18 and J usage is TRBJ1-3; unclear D gene. There are 16 residues in the CDR3. From germline, CDR1 is KGHSH and CDR2 LQKENI. V was clipped by 3 bases and J by 0 bases, with 12 bases between them. CDR3 nucleotides: TGTGCCAGCTCACCCTACGTAATGGTCTCTGGAAACACCATATATTTT. It yields the protein CASSPYVMVSGNTIYF.

The chain has TRBV29-1 and TRBJ1-1; D is undetermined. Germline loops: CDR1 SQVTM, CDR2 ANQGSEA. Trimming stripped 0 bases from V and 2 bases from J, with 7 bases between. The CDR3 length is 13 residues. CDR3 DNA sequence: TGCAGCGTTGAAGAACAGATAAACACTGAAGCTTTCTTT. Translating it yields CSVEEQINTEAFF.

This clonotype has a handful of counts. This chain connects TRBV10-3 to TRBJ2-1; TRBD2 matches 8 bases. V trimming: 5 bases; J trimming: 7 bases; junction bases outside the gene matches: 7. Germline CDR1 reads ENHRY; CDR2 reads SYGVKD. CDR3 length equals 14 residues. The chain's CDR3 is CAISPGTRENEQFF. CDR3 in DNA: TGTGCCATCAGTCCCGGGACTAGAGAAAATGAGCAGTTCTTC.

This clonotype was detected only a few times. This chain connects TRBV7-9 to TRBJ1-4; D is perhaps TRBD1 (6 bases). V was shortened by 5 bases and J by 2 bases, with 12 bases between the two germline ends. CDR3 size: 15 residues. The germline V gene has CDR1 SEHNR and CDR2 FQNEAQ (reference sequence). The CDR3 DNA is TGTGCCAGCAGCATGGACAGTCGCACTAATGAAAAACTGTTTTTT. Its protein product is CASSMDSRTNEKLFF.